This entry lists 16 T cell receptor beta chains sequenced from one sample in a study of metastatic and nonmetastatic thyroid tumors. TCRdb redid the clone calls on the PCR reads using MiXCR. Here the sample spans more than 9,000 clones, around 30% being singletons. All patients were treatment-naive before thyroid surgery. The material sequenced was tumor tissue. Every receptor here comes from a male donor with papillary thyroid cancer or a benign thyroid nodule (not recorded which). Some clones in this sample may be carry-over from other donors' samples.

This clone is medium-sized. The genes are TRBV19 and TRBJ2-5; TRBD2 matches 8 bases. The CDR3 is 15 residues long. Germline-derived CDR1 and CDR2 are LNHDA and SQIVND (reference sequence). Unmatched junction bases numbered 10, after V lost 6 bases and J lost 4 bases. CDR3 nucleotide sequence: TGTGCCAGTAGCCAGCTTAACGGGGGGGTAGAGACCCAGTACTTC. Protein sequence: CASSQLNGGVETQYF.

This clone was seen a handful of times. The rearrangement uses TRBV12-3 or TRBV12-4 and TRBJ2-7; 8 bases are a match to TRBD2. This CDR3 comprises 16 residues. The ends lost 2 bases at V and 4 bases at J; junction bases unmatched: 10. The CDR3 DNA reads TGTGCCAGCAGTTTATTACCAGCGGGAGCCTATTACGAGCAGTACTTC. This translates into CASSLLPAGAYYEQYF.

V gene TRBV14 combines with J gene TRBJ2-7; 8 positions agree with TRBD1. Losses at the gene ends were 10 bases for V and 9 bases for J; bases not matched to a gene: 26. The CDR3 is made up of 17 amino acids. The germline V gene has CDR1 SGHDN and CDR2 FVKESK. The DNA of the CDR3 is TGTGCCACCCAGAAGGACAGGGCCAAACCGGACTACGGCGGGCAGTACTTC. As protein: CATQKDRAKPDYGGQYF. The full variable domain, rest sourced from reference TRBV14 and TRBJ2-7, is EAGVTQFPSHSVIEKGQTVTLRCDPISGHDNLYWYRRVMGKEIKFLLHFVKESKQDESGMPNNRFLAERTGGTYSTLKVQPAELEDSGVYFCATQKDRAKPDYGGQYFGPGTRLTVT.

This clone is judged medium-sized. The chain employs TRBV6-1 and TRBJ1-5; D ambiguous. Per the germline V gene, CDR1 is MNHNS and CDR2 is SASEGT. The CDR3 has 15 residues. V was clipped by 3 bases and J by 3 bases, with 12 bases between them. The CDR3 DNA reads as TGTGCCAGCAGTGATTCCCGAGGGCTCAATCAGCCCCAGCATTTT. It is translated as CASSDSRGLNQPQHF.

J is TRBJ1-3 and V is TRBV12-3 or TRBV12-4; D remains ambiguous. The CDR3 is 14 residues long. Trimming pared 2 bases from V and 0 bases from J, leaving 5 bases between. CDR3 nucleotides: TGTGCCAGCAGTTTAAGCGTCTCTGGAAACACCATATATTTT. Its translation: CASSLSVSGNTIYF.

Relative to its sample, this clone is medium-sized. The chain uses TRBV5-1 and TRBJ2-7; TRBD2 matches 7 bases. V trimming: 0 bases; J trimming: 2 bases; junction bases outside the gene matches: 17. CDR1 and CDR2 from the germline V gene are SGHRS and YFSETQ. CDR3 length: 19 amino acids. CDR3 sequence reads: CASSLGPLVGRDTPYEQYF. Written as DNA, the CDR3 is TGCGCCAGCAGCTTGGGTCCCCTGGTTGGGAGGGATACCCCCTACGAGCAGTACTTC.

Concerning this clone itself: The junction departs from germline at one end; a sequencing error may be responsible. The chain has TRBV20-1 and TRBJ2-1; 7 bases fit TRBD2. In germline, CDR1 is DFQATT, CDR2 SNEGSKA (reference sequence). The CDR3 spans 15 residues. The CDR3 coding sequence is TGCAGTGCTAGGGTCGGGGGGAGCCCCTACAATGAGCAGTTATTC. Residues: CSARVGGSPYNEQLF.

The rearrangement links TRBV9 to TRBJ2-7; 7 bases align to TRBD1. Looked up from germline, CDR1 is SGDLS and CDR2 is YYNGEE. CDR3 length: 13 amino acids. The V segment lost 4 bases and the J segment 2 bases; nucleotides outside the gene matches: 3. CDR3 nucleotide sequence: TGTGCCAGCAGCCCGCAGGGGGCCTACGAGCAGTACTTC. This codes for CASSPQGAYEQYF.

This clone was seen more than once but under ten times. The CDR3 reads CASSPRDGLGETQYF. In DNA form, the CDR3 reads TGTGCCAGCAGTCCCCGGGACGGGCTAGGGGAGACCCAGTACTTC. This chain joins TRBV27 and TRBJ2-5, with D possibly being TRBD1 or TRBD2 (5 bases each). The germline V gene encodes CDR1 MNHEY and CDR2 SMNVEV (reference sequence). This CDR3 has 15 amino acids. V was clipped by 5 bases and J by 5 bases, with 18 bases between them.

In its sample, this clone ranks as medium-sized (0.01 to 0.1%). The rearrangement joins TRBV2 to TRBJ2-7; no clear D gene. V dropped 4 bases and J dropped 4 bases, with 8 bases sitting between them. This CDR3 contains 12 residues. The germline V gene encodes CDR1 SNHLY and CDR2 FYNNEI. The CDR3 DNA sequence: TGTGCCAGCAGTGTATTCCAGTACGAGCAGTACGTC. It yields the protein CASSVFQYEQYV.

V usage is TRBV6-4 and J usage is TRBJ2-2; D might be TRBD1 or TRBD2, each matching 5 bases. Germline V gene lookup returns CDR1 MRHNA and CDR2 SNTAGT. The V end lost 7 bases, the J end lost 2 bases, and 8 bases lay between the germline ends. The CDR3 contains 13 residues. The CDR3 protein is CASKGPNTGELFF. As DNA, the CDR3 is TGTGCCAGCAAGGGACCTAACACCGGGGAGCTGTTTTTT.

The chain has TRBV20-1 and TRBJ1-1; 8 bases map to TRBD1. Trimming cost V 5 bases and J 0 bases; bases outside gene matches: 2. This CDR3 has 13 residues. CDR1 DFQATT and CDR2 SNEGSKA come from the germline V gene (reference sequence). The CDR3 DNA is TGCAGTGCTCCAGGGGGCATGAACACTGAAGCTTTCTTT. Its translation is CSAPGGMNTEAFF.

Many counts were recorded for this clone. CDR3 sequence reads: CASSLVGAETDTQYF. The CDR3 bases are TGTGCCAGCAGCTTAGTTGGCGCGGAGACAGATACGCAGTATTTT. V gene TRBV7-9 combines with J gene TRBJ2-3; D unresolved. In germline, CDR1 is SEHNR, CDR2 FQNEAQ (reference sequence). Trimming pared 1 base from V and 3 bases from J, leaving 11 bases between. There are 15 residues in the CDR3.

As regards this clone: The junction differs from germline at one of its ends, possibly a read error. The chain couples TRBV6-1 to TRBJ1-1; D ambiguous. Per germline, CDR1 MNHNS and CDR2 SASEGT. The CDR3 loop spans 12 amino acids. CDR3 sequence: CVSSDTNTEAFF. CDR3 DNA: TGTGTCAGCAGTGACACGAACACTGAAGCTTTCTTT.

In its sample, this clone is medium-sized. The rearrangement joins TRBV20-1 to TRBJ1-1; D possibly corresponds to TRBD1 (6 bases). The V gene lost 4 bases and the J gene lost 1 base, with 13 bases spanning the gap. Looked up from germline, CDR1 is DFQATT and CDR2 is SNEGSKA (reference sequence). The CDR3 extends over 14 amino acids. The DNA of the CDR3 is TGCAGTGCTATGTTCGGGGGCGGGAACACTGAAGCTTTCTTT. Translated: CSAMFGGGNTEAFF.

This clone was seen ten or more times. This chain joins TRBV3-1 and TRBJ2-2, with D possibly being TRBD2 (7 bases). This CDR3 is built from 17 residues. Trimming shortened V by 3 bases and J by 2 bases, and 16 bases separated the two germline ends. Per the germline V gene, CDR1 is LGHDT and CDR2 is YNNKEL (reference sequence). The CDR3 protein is CASSHVAGADNTGELFF. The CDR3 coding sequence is TGTGCCAGCAGCCATGTGGCGGGGGCCGATAACACCGGGGAGCTGTTTTTT.